This T cell receptor beta chain came from a study of STAT5B mutations in CD4+ large granular lymphocyte leukemia (dated by TCRdb to 2022 to 2024). Regarding the study in general: Among the healthy controls, the CDR3 'QG' motif was associated with a particular HLA allele. The TCRbeta repertoires of CD4+ T-cell large granular lymphocyte leukemia patients were compared with the TCRbeta repertoires of healthy blood donors. Flow cytometry performed on FACSCanto II or FACSVerse showed that the purified fractions had more than 95% purity among lymphocytes. The study at large found these results: Compared with healthy CD4+ repertoires, CD4-sorted patient repertoires appeared more clonal, and this difference remained even after the putative leukemic clones were removed. TRBV06-family usage was enriched among the top patient clones (8/27) compared with healthy controls (2/35). Main leukemic clonotypes were private to each patient, although roughly 25% of the main leukemic clonotypes were found at low frequency in the non-leukemic repertoires of other patients. The data were not HLA-matched, and the higher clonality in CD4+ T-LGLL than in CD8+ T-LGLL could be due to the relatively small sample size.

The healthy controls were 37 blood donors, and the buffy coats of these donors were supplied by the Finnish Red Cross blood service. All TCR-sequenced material derived from peripheral blood: patient blood samples and healthy donor buffy coats. Peripheral blood mononuclear cells were isolated by Ficoll-Hypaque gradient centrifugation. Magnetic purification was used to isolate CD4+ cells from the buffy coats of the healthy controls. Genomic DNA was extracted with the Gentra Puregene Cell and Tissue kit and quantified on a Qubit 2.0 fluorometer. TCRbeta rearrangements were sequenced from genomic DNA using the immunoSEQ assay at survey resolution. For the original study's pipeline: A lowest detectable productive clonotype frequency of 2.59 x 10-5 was observed in the TCR sequencing data. Analyses included only productive TCRbeta rearrangements, meaning complete and in-frame sequences. The clonality of each sample was calculated as Simpson clonality in the immunoSEQ Analyzer version 3.0. Clones were grouped by frequency into very rare, small, medium, large (1-20%) or hyperexpanded (>20%) categories. Generation probabilities were estimated with OLGA 1.2.3, V-gene circos plots were made with VDJtools, specificities were searched in VDJdb, and CDR3 motifs were identified with GLIPH. The source is immuneACCESS, and TCRdb retained only in-frame sequences with V and J called. Part of the clones is not carried over; for the studies checked, unresolved V genes explain less than half of this, and the remainder is unexplained. That table gives V, J and clone size, and the DNA gave D and trimming. The sample table records under 40,000 clones; about 81% of these occur just once. The ten largest make up about 2.7% of the sample.

Remarks on this clone: Its binding antigen is unknown. No base quality information exists; no much larger clone differs at one position.

Trimming costs V 2 bases and J 8 bases, and their ends lie 24 bases apart. Counted from cysteine to phenylalanine, this CDR3 has 17 amino acids. The entry retains the CDR3 DNA only, 51 bases that are in frame from base 1. The germline V gene specifies MDHEN as CDR1 and SYDVKM as CDR2. The receptor was isolated from a human donor in good health. Sequences were obtained from CD4+ T cells from blood buffy coats. The receptor chain draws on TRBV28 and TRBJ1-2; matching of 6 bases hints at TRBD1 as the D gene. CDR3 protein: CASSLAGDGGPMRGYTF. The DNA sequence is given as TGTGCCAGCAGTTTAGCAGGGGACGGCGGCCCTATGAGGGGCTACACCTTC.